A selection of T cell receptor beta chains follows, all from one sample in a study of blood T cell repertoires in COVID-19. Only in-frame clones appear in the TCRdb table, and some are missing; sequencing was by immunoSEQ multiplex PCR. The table has about 250,000 clones, about 85% seen once. Sequenced material: peripheral blood. The receptors stem from a human donor with COVID-19, enrolled during active disease. The donor label of this sample is uncertain. Both conserved end residues are part of each CDR3. Fields, in order: J gene, V gene, clone size, D gene, CDR3 DNA, CDR3 protein. The D gene is left open where the match is weak. A clone size is listed for some rows: how often the clone was seen (once, few, many), or a class if it is expanded.

>TRBJ2-5|TRBV29-1|.|.
TGCAGCGTTGGGTCAGGGGTGGAGTGGGAGACCCAGTACTTC
CSVGSGVEWETQYF
>TRBJ2-1|TRBV20-1|.|.
TGCAGTGCTAGTGGGGGACTCCGGAAGGAACAGTTCTTC
CSASGGLRKEQFF
>TRBJ2-1|TRBV18|.|.
TGTGCCAGCTCACCACGCTTGAACTCCCCTCGCAATGAGCAGTTCTTC
CASSPRLNSPRNEQFF
>TRBJ2-2|TRBV19|.|TRBD2
TGTGCCAGTAGTCTCACCGGGACTAGCGGGAGCGGGGAGCTGTTTTTT
CASSLTGTSGSGELFF
>TRBJ1-1|TRBV19|.|.
TGTGCCAGTAGTATGACAGCTAACATGAACACTGAAGCTTTCTTT
CASSMTANMNTEAFF
>TRBJ1-2|TRBV19|.|TRBD1
TGTGCCGCCCGCAGGACAGGGGGTGAAGGCTACACCTTC
CAARRTGGEGYTF
>TRBJ2-7|TRBV6-5|.|.
TGTGCCAGCAGTCGTGACAGGGCCGGGGGAGAGCAGTACTTC
CASSRDRAGGEQYF
>TRBJ2-3|TRBV6-5|once|TRBD2
TGTGCCAGCAGTTACAGCCTAGCGGGAGGTACGCAGTATTTT
CASSYSLAGGTQYF
>TRBJ2-7|TRBV19|.|.
TGTGCCAGTAGTATAAATTCGGGAGCCCCGAAGAACGAGCAGTACTTC
CASSINSGAPKNEQYF
>TRBJ1-2|TRBV28|once|TRBD1
TGTGCCAGCAGTGCCCCGACAGGGGGACGTGGCTACACCTTC
CASSAPTGGRGYTF
>TRBJ1-6|TRBV19|few|.
TGTGCCAGTAGTATAGATGGCTTTTCACCCCTCCACTTT
CASSIDGFSPLHF
>TRBJ1-5|TRBV28|.|TRBD1
TGTGCCAGCAGGTGGAACAGGGGGACTCTCGGCCAGCATTTT
CASRWNRGTLGQHF
>TRBJ1-5|TRBV28|.|.
TGTGCCAGCACCCAGGGAAATCAGCCCCAGCATTTT
CASTQGNQPQHF
>TRBJ1-5|TRBV27|.|.
TGTGCCAGCAGTTTCCAGGGCCTAAATCAGCCCCAGCATTTT
CASSFQGLNQPQHF
>TRBJ1-2|TRBV7-9|few|TRBD1
TGTGCCAGCAGCCGAGGGGGCGCGGCGGGTGGCTACACCTTC
CASSRGGAAGGYTF
>TRBJ2-5|TRBV28|.|.
TGTGCCAGCAGTTTATATGCGGGTGGGAGCACCCAGTACTTC
CASSLYAGGSTQYF
>TRBJ1-1|TRBV7-9|few|.
TGTGCCAGCAGCTTAGTACAGGAGGGGACTGAAGCTTTCTTT
CASSLVQEGTEAFF
>TRBJ2-2|TRBV5-1|.|TRBD2
TGCGCCAGCAGCCTCAACCCGGGACTAGCCCCCGGGGAGCTGTTTTTT
CASSLNPGLAPGELFF
>TRBJ2-1|TRBV6-2/TRBV6-3|.|TRBD2
TGTGCCAGCAGTCAAGGACTAGCGGGACTGACTGAGCAGTTCTTC
CASSQGLAGLTEQFF
>TRBJ1-1|TRBV6-2/TRBV6-3|.|.
TGTGCCAGCAGCACGCAAAGAGACACTGAAGCTTTCTTT
CASSTQRDTEAFF
>TRBJ2-5|TRBV19|.|.
TGTGCCAGTGCTGAACAGGGAATCCAAGAGACCCAGTACTTC
CASAEQGIQETQYF
>TRBJ2-7|TRBV12-3/TRBV12-4|.|TRBD1
TGTGCCAGTAGGGGGCTTGACGAGCAGTACTTC
CASRGLDEQYF
>TRBJ2-7|TRBV4-3|.|TRBD2
TGCGCCAGCAGCCAGGATTGGACTAGCGGGAGTTACGAGCAGTACTTC
CASSQDWTSGSYEQYF
>TRBJ1-1|TRBV7-9|.|TRBD1
TGTGCCAGCAGAAGGACAGGGGTGAACACTGAAGCTTTCTTT
CASRRTGVNTEAFF
>TRBJ1-5|TRBV7-2|few|.
TGTGCCAGCAGCCGCGGCAGGGGAAGCAATCAGCCCCAGCATTTT
CASSRGRGSNQPQHF
>TRBJ2-3|TRBV28|.|TRBD2
TGTGCCAGCAGTCTAAACAAGCGGGGAGGTTATACAGATACGCAGTATTTT
CASSLNKRGGYTDTQYF
>TRBJ1-2|TRBV19|.|.
TGTGCCAGTAGTGAGTACAGGACTAACTATGGCTACACCTTC
CASSEYRTNYGYTF
>TRBJ1-6|TRBV6-2/TRBV6-3|.|TRBD1
TGTGCCAGCAGTTACTCGATGACAGGGGACTTCTCACCCCTCCACTTT
CASSYSMTGDFSPLHF
>TRBJ2-5|TRBV6-2/TRBV6-3|.|TRBD1
TGTGCCAGCAGCCCCAGGACAGGACCCCCGAATCAAGAGACCCAGTACTTC
CASSPRTGPPNQETQYF
>TRBJ2-1|TRBV5-1|.|.
TGCGCCAGCAGCTTGGGAGGAGGGGTATCCTACAATGAGCAGTTCTTC
CASSLGGGVSYNEQFF
>TRBJ1-5|TRBV2|.|TRBD1
TGTGCCAGCAGTGACGGGGGACAGGGGAATCAGCCCCAGCATTTT
CASSDGGQGNQPQHF
>TRBJ1-5|TRBV2|.|TRBD1
TGTGCCAGCAGTTCGGACAGGGGGACTCAGCCCCAGCATTTT
CASSSDRGTQPQHF